Included here is one T cell receptor (beta chain) sequence, with context. The data are from a study of metastatic and nonmetastatic thyroid tumors. Study context: Comparison of repertoires was carried out across blood and tumor or nodule tissue from malignant and benign thyroid patients.

Germline V gene data show CDR1 as GTSNPN and CDR2 as SVGIG (reference sequence). The V and J ends lost 7 bases and 4 bases, in that order; junction bases with no gene match: 11. The CDR3 totals 14 residues. TCRdb re-analyzed the PCR reads through MiXCR. The repertoire consists of about 70,000 clones, with roughly a sixth occurring once and the leading ten covering over 10%. Every patient was untreated before thyroid surgery. The specimen was blood. The receptor comes from a female donor with papillary thyroid cancer or a benign thyroid nodule (not recorded which). Some clones in this sample may be carry-over from other donors' samples. J is TRBJ2-5 and V is TRBV30; 8 bases line up with TRBD1. CDR3 sequence reads: CASTAWTGRETQYF. CDR3 in DNA: TGTGCCTCAACCGCCTGGACAGGGCGAGAGACCCAGTACTTC.